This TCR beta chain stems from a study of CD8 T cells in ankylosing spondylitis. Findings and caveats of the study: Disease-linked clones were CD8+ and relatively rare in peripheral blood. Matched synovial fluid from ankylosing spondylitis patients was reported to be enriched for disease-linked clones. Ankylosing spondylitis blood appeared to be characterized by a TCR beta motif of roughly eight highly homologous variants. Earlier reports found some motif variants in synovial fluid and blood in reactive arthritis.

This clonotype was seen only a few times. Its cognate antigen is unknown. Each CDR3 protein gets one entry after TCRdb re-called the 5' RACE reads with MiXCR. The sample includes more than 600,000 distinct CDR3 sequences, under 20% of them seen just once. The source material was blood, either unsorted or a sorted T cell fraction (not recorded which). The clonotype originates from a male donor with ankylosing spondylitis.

Here the CDR3 reads CSAAADRGYNSPLHF. Here the CDR3 DNA reads TGCAGTGCTGCCGCGGACAGGGGCTATAATTCACCCCTCCACTTT. The V call is TRBV20-1, the J call TRBJ1-6; 9 nucleotides line up with TRBD1. The germline CDR1 and CDR2 sequences are DFQATT and SNEGSKA (reference sequence). The CDR3 spans 15 residues. V lost 5 bases, J lost 3 bases, and 5 bases stayed unmatched.